This paragraph reports one TCR beta chain. No antigen is known for it. This sample was included in a study of T cell responses to AZD1222 COVID-19 vaccine. Regarding the study as a whole: Clonal diversity may have been underestimated in mostly white British donors.

Germline assignment: CDR1 SEHNR and CDR2 FQNEAQ (reference sequence). CDR3 length: 15 amino acids. V was shortened by 5 bases and J by 8 bases, with 19 bases between the two germline ends. Assay: immunoSEQ multiplex PCR; the TCRdb copy retains only in-frame clones and omits some. The top ten clones hold under 4% of a sample with roughly 91,000 clones, roughly nine tenths of them seen once. The chain carries TRBV7-9 and TRBJ2-1; D may correspond to TRBD1 or TRBD2 (6 bases each). The material was peripheral blood, obtained on day 0 of AZD1222 vaccination. The receptor comes from an adult in good health. The DNA for the CDR3 is TGTGCCAGCAGCGAGAACCGGGGGCGCCTGCATGAGCAGTTCTTC. It codes for CASSENRGRLHEQFF.